This T cell receptor beta chain was sequenced for a study of T-cell memory formation after mild COVID-19. For the study at large: Clustering of TCRs was largely donor specific. Study results and caveats: Contracting CD4+ clones were located mainly in CM and EM, and CD8+ clones in EMRA. Contracting clones from day 15 to 85 had balanced CD4/CD8; later expanders favoured CD4+.

This clonotype has just a few counts. Its antigen is unknown. This CDR3 has 12 amino acids. Trimming shortened V by 9 bases and J by 5 bases, and 10 bases separated the two germline ends. Per the germline V gene, CDR1 is KGHDR and CDR2 is SFDVKD. Constant-segment primers and 5'RACE yielded cDNA libraries for TCR alpha and TCR beta, each carrying sample barcodes and UMIs. Each CDR3 protein gets one entry after TCRdb re-called the 5' RACE reads with MiXCR. The sample has approximately 270,000 distinct CDR3 sequences; roughly 16% are singletons. The source is a man between 18 and 35 years old who had mild COVID-19 (a few samples of this study predate the infection). Cell type and time point are not known. The J gene is TRBJ2-1, the V gene TRBV24-1, with D uncertain. Specimen: PBMCs or a T cell subset sorted from them (not recorded which). CDR3 in amino acids: CATGEYDNEQFF. The CDR3 DNA follows: TGTGCCACCGGGGAATATGACAATGAGCAGTTCTTC.